This T cell receptor (beta chain) was profiled in a study of identical twins. Findings of the study overall: Cross-sectional statistics, not tracking of the same donors, supported the conclusions.

Unique molecular identifiers were in the cDNA, with template-switch universal primer binding. TCRdb independently ran MiXCR on the 5' RACE reads; one entry per CDR3 protein. The sample includes 750,000 to 950,000 distinct CDR3 sequences, about 12% of them seen just once. Germline CDR1 and CDR2: SGHRS and YFSETQ. CDR3 length equals 15 residues. Trimming pared 4 bases from V and 7 bases from J, leaving 18 bases between. There are a few counts of this clonotype. Its target is unknown. These records were also assigned to another study, of yellow fever vaccine responses in identical twins.

The clonotype comes from a woman between 18 and 30 years old in good health. This chain links TRBV5-1 with TRBJ2-1, with a weak D call TRBD2 (6 bases). Sequencing was done on a sample of PBMCs. CDR3 bases: TGCGCCAGCAGCCCCGCTAGCGATTTTGTTAATGAGCAGTTCTTC. It specifies CASSPASDFVNEQFF.